These 23 T cell receptor beta chains share one sample of origin, sequenced in a study of T-cell reconstitution after alpha-beta-depleted transplantation in children. TCRbeta library construction was performed incorporating unique molecular identifiers. TCRdb re-derived calls from the PCR reads in MiXCR, one entry per CDR3 protein. The profile shows approximately 240,000 distinct CDR3 sequences, approximately 9.5% of them singletons. Sequencing was performed on PBMCs from the stem cell graft donor, taken from the stem cell graft. These receptor sequences come from a human donor who donated a stem cell graft to a child with acute lymphoblastic leukemia.

This clonotype was counted a few times. The V gene is TRBV25-1, the J gene TRBJ1-2, with D tentatively TRBD1 (6 bases). This CDR3 is built from 14 residues. Deletions cut 4 bases from V and 3 bases from J, with 12 bases between. Germline V lookup: CDR1 MGHDK, CDR2 SYGVNS. The DNA of the CDR3 is TGTGCCAGCAGTGCCCCGGGGGCTCACTATGGCTACACCTTC. Amino acid sequence: CASSAPGAHYGYTF.

This clonotype was recorded many times. The chain is built from TRBV10-3 and TRBJ1-3; no clear D gene. This CDR3 spans 15 amino acids. V lost 3 bases to trimming and J lost 0 bases, with 9 bases between them. Germline loops: CDR1 ENHRY, CDR2 SYGVKD. The CDR3 nucleotides read TGTGCCATCAGTGACTCCTTAAGCTCTGGAAACACCATATATTTT. Translated, it gives CAISDSLSSGNTIYF.

The sample holds many counts of this clonotype. The rearrangement links TRBV28 to TRBJ2-3; D remains unclear. The V end lost 2 bases, the J end lost 1 base, and 4 bases lay between the germline ends. The V gene's germline CDR1 is MDHEN and CDR2 SYDVKM. The CDR3 is 13 amino acids. The CDR3 spells CASSLMGTDTQYF. The CDR3 bases are TGTGCCAGCAGTTTAATGGGCACAGATACGCAGTATTTT. Full variable domain (missing parts from reference TRBV28 and TRBJ2-3): DVKVTQSSRYLVKRTGEKVFLECVQDMDHENMFWYRQDPGLGLRLIYFSYDVKMKEKGDIPEGYSVSREKKERFSLILESASTNQTSMYLCASSLMGTDTQYFGPGTRLTVL.

On this clonotype: It may be a read error: a sequence one base away is much more abundant. This CDR3 is missing its conserved last phenylalanine or tryptophan, likely due to a read error. J is TRBJ1-6 and V is TRBV4-3; perhaps TRBD1 as D (6 bases). The V and J ends lost 0 bases and 10 bases respectively, with 13 bases between them. The germline gives CDR1 LGHNA, CDR2 YSLEER. The CDR3 has 15 residues. The CDR3 bases are TGCGCCAGCAGCCAAGAACAGGGCAGGGTATCACCCCTCCACTGT. Protein sequence: CASSQEQGRVSPLHC.

In its sample, this clonotype was seen a few times. V usage is TRBV6-1 and J usage is TRBJ2-7; D might be TRBD1 or TRBD2, each matching 5 bases. V was cut by 8 bases and J by 5 bases, with 19 bases left in between. Per germline, CDR1 MNHNS and CDR2 SASEGT. CDR3 length: 14 amino acids. CDR3 residues: CASFTLLGDHEQYF. In nucleotides, the CDR3 is TGTGCCAGCTTTACGCTACTTGGGGACCACGAGCAGTACTTC.

The chain joins TRBV29-1 to TRBJ2-7; D unresolved. Trimming removed 7 bases from V and 3 bases from J, with 16 bases in between. This CDR3 spans 13 amino acids. The germline CDR1 and CDR2 sequences are SQVTM and ANQGSEA. This CDR3 is CSAEVPPLYEQYF. DNA for the CDR3: TGCAGCGCTGAGGTCCCACCTCTCTACGAGCAGTACTTC.

This clonotype has a count of ten or more. The CDR3 DNA reads TGTGCCAGCAGCGACTACGAGCAGTACTTC. Residues: CASSDYEQYF. This chain joins TRBV7-8 and TRBJ2-7, with D hard to call. CDR1 is SGHVS, CDR2 FQNEAQ, per germline. V was shortened by 5 bases and J by 3 bases, with 2 bases between the two germline ends. The CDR3 loop spans 10 amino acids.

This clonotype has more than one count but fewer than ten. This chain connects TRBV5-6 to TRBJ2-5; a possible D gene is TRBD1 (6 bases). The length of the CDR3 is 12 residues. Trimming shortened V by 3 bases and J by 4 bases, and 7 bases separated the two germline ends. The germline CDR1 and CDR2 sequences are SGHDT and YYEEEE. The CDR3 sequence: CASSSRGETQYF. CDR3 bases: TGTGCCAGCAGCTCCAGGGGAGAGACCCAGTACTTC.

This clonotype was detected many times. CDR3 nucleotides: TGTGCCAGCAGCTTTTTAGCAAAACCCTTTCGGGAGACCCAGTACTTC. Translation gives CASSFLAKPFRETQYF. The chain couples TRBV7-2 to TRBJ2-5; D not resolved. Between the trimmed V and J ends, which lost 3 bases and 5 bases, there was a span of 19 bases. Germline CDR1 SGHTA, CDR2 FQGNSA. The CDR3 runs 16 residues.

This clonotype was counted only a few times. V is TRBV4-1 and J is TRBJ1-1, with TRBD1 as a possible D gene (5 bases). The CDR3 extends over 15 amino acids. Germline CDR1 and CDR2: MGHRA and YSYEKL. The V end was cut by 2 bases, the J end by 1 base, with 11 bases between. CDR3 amino acids: CASSQIGAANTEAFF. The CDR3, as DNA: TGCGCCAGCAGCCAAATTGGGGCGGCGAACACTGAAGCTTTCTTT.

This clonotype has ten or more counts. The CDR3 is CSVVGGTQYF. CDR3 bases: TGCAGCGTTGTGGGGGGGACCCAGTACTTC. V usage is TRBV29-1 and J usage is TRBJ2-5; tentative D call: TRBD2 (6 bases). Between the trimmed V and J ends, which lost 4 bases and 7 bases, there was a span of 7 bases. CDR1 SQVTM and CDR2 ANQGSEA come from the germline V gene. The CDR3 spans 10 residues.

This clonotype was seen at least ten times. The CDR3 DNA sequence: TGTGCCAGCAGCTTCCTTCCGGGACTAGCGGGCACAGATACGCAGTATTTT. Amino acid sequence: CASSFLPGLAGTDTQYF. This chain connects TRBV7-2 to TRBJ2-3, with 11 bases aligning to TRBD2. Germline CDR1 SGHTA, CDR2 FQGNSA. The CDR3 consists of 17 residues. V lost 3 bases and J lost 1; bases outside the gene matches: 6. The full variable domain, rest sourced from reference TRBV7-2 and TRBJ2-3, is GAGVSQSPSNKVTEKGKDVELRCDPISGHTALYWYRQSLGQGLEFLIYFQGNSAPDKSGLPSDRFSAERTGGSVSTLTIQRTQQEDSAVYLCASSFLPGLAGTDTQYFGPGTRLTVL.

This clonotype was seen ten or more times. This sequence joins TRBV7-2 and TRBJ1-1; D is ambiguous. Looked up from germline, CDR1 is SGHTA and CDR2 is FQGNSA. V lost 4 bases and J 8 bases, leaving 17 bases between the germline ends. This CDR3 is built from 14 residues. The CDR3 DNA reads TGTGCCAGCAGCTCATGGGGTGCAGGCCTGGAAGCTTTCTTT. It translates to CASSSWGAGLEAFF.

The chain is built from TRBV6-2 or TRBV6-3 and TRBJ1-1; perhaps TRBD1 as D (5 bases). Trimming removed 8 bases at V and 11 bases at J, with 18 bases between. Germline V gene sequence: CDR1 MNHEY, CDR2 SVGEGT. The CDR3 is 12 residues long. This CDR3 is CASDQLGRGAFF. For the CDR3, the DNA is TGTGCCAGCGATCAATTGGGGCGGGGTGCTTTCTTT.

A few counts support this clonotype. This chain joins TRBV20-1 and TRBJ1-2; D is unresolved. The length of the CDR3 is 12 residues. Germline CDR1 is DFQATT and CDR2 is SNEGSKA (reference sequence). Trimming removed 6 bases at V and 2 bases at J, with 10 bases between. The CDR3 here is CSAQANNYGYTF. In DNA, the CDR3 is TGCAGTGCCCAGGCAAACAACTATGGCTACACCTTC.

This clonotype was observed a handful of times. The chain is built from TRBV10-3 and TRBJ2-6, with 8 bases identical to TRBD1. Per germline, CDR1 ENHRY and CDR2 SYGVKD. J lost 0 bases, V lost 6 bases, and 10 bases had no gene match. The CDR3 covers 18 residues. For the CDR3, the DNA is TGTGCCATCAGGACAGGGGCCCCTCTTATCTCTGGGGCCAACGTCCTGACTTTC. Translating gives CAIRTGAPLISGANVLTF.

This chain links TRBV12-3 or TRBV12-4 with TRBJ2-5; D not resolved. The V end was cut by 1 base, the J end by 5 bases, with 5 bases between. The CDR3 contains 12 residues. In DNA, the CDR3 is TGTGCCAGCAGTTTAGGCACGGAGACCCAGTACTTC. It specifies CASSLGTETQYF.

This clonotype showed up just a few times. The chain employs TRBV6-1 and TRBJ1-5; 7 bases map to TRBD1. The V segment lost 6 bases and the J segment 5 bases; nucleotides outside the gene matches: 10. CDR1 and CDR2 (germline): MNHNS, SASEGT. The CDR3 covers 15 residues. As DNA, the CDR3 is TGTGCCAGCAGCCCCCAGACAGGGCGGGATCAGCCCCAGCATTTT. It encodes CASSPQTGRDQPQHF.

The chain has TRBV3-1 and TRBJ1-5; 8 nucleotides line up with TRBD1. J lost 6 bases, V lost 1 base, and 5 bases had no gene match. The CDR3 has 15 residues. Germline CDR1 and CDR2: LGHDT and YNNKEL (reference sequence). The CDR3 reads CASSQGTGRGQPQHF. In DNA, the CDR3 is TGTGCCAGCAGCCAAGGGACAGGGCGAGGTCAGCCCCAGCATTTT.

This clonotype was picked up a small number of times. The V call is TRBV5-1, the J call TRBJ2-1; 7 bases match TRBD1. In germline, CDR1 is SGHRS, CDR2 YFSETQ. The CDR3 spans 15 residues. With V trimmed by 4 bases and J by 2 bases, 6 bases remained unmatched. Here the CDR3 reads CASSPTTGTYNEQFF. The CDR3, as DNA: TGCGCCAGCAGCCCGACGACAGGGACCTACAATGAGCAGTTCTTC.

This clonotype has ten or more counts. This rearrangement joins TRBV27 to TRBJ2-7, with D perhaps matching TRBD1 or TRBD2 (5 bases each). Trimming stripped 7 bases from V and 3 bases from J, with 16 bases between. This CDR3 has 14 amino acids. The germline V gene encodes CDR1 MNHEY and CDR2 SMNVEV (reference sequence). CDR3 in DNA: TGTGCCAGCACGCGGGCAGGGAGCCTCTACGAGCAGTACTTC. The encoded protein is CASTRAGSLYEQYF.

This clonotype has only a few counts. This chain uses TRBV6-2 or TRBV6-3 with TRBJ1-1, with D possibly being TRBD1 (5 bases). Per the germline V gene, CDR1 is MNHEY and CDR2 is SVGEGT. V was pared by 0 bases and J by 3 bases, with 14 bases between. The CDR3 extends over 16 amino acids. CDR3 nucleotide sequence: TGTGCCAGCAGTTACTCGATCTGGGTGGGGGACACTGAAGCTTTCTTT. The encoded protein is CASSYSIWVGDTEAFF.

This sequence joins TRBV29-1 and TRBJ1-1; 7 bases match TRBD1. V trimming: 7 bases; J trimming: 7 bases; junction bases outside the gene matches: 6. Germline V lookup: CDR1 SQVTM, CDR2 ANQGSEA. CDR3 length equals 11 residues. The CDR3 spells CSAAQGLEAFF. CDR3 in DNA: TGCAGCGCAGCACAGGGGCTTGAAGCTTTCTTT.